Listed here are 13 T cell receptor beta chains from one sample, sequenced in a study of Graves' ophthalmopathy and Graves' hyperthyroidism. Amplifying from RNA transcripts, the study obtained TCR beta CDR3 regions. First-round RT-PCR used HTBI primers; second-round multiplex PCR followed. TCRdb redid the calling of the multiplex PCR reads with MiXCR, one entry per CDR3 protein. The table lists around 660,000 distinct CDR3 sequences, 35% to 45% of them singletons, with around 3% in the top ten. Source material: peripheral blood. These receptors originate from an adult man with Graves' ophthalmopathy.

Only a few counts were recorded for this clonotype. The V call is TRBV6-1, the J call TRBJ2-7; TRBD1 matches 9 bases. The CDR3 covers 17 residues. Looked up from germline, CDR1 is MNHNS and CDR2 is SASEGT. V lost 5 bases to trimming and J lost 7 bases; unmatched junction nucleotides: 18. CDR3 nucleotides: TGTGCCAGCAGTAAAGACCCCGGGACAGGGTGGTTCGGTGAGCAGTACTTC. Translating it yields CASSKDPGTGWFGEQYF.

This sequence joins TRBV5-5 and TRBJ2-7; 12 bases fit TRBD1. Germline loops: CDR1 SGHKS, CDR2 YYEKEE (reference sequence). V trimming: 7 bases; J trimming: 5 bases; junction bases outside the gene matches: 10. The CDR3 consists of 15 residues. The CDR3 protein is CASYEIGTGGHEQYF. The DNA for the CDR3 is TGTGCCAGCTATGAAATTGGGACAGGGGGCCACGAGCAGTACTTC.

V gene TRBV29-1 combines with J gene TRBJ2-5, with TRBD2 matching 8 bases. V gave up 5 bases and J gave up 2 bases; unmatched junction bases: 4. CDR3 length: 13 residues. Germline assignment: CDR1 SQVTM and CDR2 ANQGSEA. CDR3 loop: CSVRTGGQETQYF. In nucleotides, the CDR3 is TGCAGCGTTCGGACGGGAGGGCAAGAGACCCAGTACTTC.

V gene TRBV11-1 combines with J gene TRBJ2-7, with D possibly TRBD1 on 8 matching bases. Germline CDR1 and CDR2: SGHAT and FQDESV (reference sequence). CDR3 length equals 18 residues. Trimming stripped 6 bases from V and 6 bases from J, with 30 bases between. CDR3 region: CASSFFSSDRGGHGEQYF. CDR3 coding DNA: TGTGCCAGCAGTTTCTTCTCCTCCGACAGGGGAGGGCACGGCGAGCAGTACTTC. Full variable domain (missing parts from reference TRBV11-1 and TRBJ2-7): EAEVAQSPRYKITEKSQAVAFWCDPISGHATLYWYRQILGQGPELLVQFQDESVVDDSQLPKDRFSAERLKGVDSTLKIQPAELGDSAMYLCASSFFSSDRGGHGEQYFGPGTRLTVT.

The V and J genes are TRBV11-1 and TRBJ2-5; 12 bases agree with TRBD2. Germline CDR1 and CDR2: SGHAT and FQDESV (reference sequence). The CDR3 loop spans 15 amino acids. V dropped 8 bases and J dropped 5; count of bases not matched to a gene: 9. CDR3 sequence (DNA): TGTGCCAGCCGCCTCCTAGCGGGAGGGCTGGAGACCCAGTACTTC. Translated, it gives CASRLLAGGLETQYF.

This clonotype was seen ten or more times. The chain combines TRBV2 with TRBJ1-5; D is undetermined. This CDR3 contains 13 residues. The germline gives CDR1 SNHLY, CDR2 FYNNEI. V shed 7 bases and J shed 3 bases, with 10 bases lying between them. The CDR3 region is CASTVGSNQPQHF. The CDR3 bases are TGTGCCAGCACCGTGGGTTCCAATCAGCCCCAGCATTTT.

This clonotype was picked up many times. This rearrangement joins TRBV5-1 to TRBJ2-7, with D tentatively TRBD1 or TRBD2 (5 bases each). The V end lost 4 bases, the J end lost 3 bases, and 20 bases lay between the germline ends. There are 16 residues in the CDR3. Germline-derived CDR1 and CDR2 are SGHRS and YFSETQ. In nucleotides, the CDR3 is TGCGCCAGCAGCCCCTGGGACCAAAGATTCGACTACGAGCAGTACTTC. It translates to CASSPWDQRFDYEQYF.

This chain links TRBV15 with TRBJ1-6, with D uncertain. The germline V gene encodes CDR1 LNHNV and CDR2 YYDKDF (reference sequence). Trimming stripped 0 bases from V and 8 bases from J, with 14 bases between. This CDR3 has 16 residues. The CDR3 spells CATSREWPGWHSPLHF. CDR3 nucleotides: TGTGCCACCAGCAGAGAATGGCCGGGATGGCATTCACCCCTCCACTTT.

This clonotype was recorded many times. V gene TRBV9 combines with J gene TRBJ2-7; 8 bases agree with TRBD2. The junction had 10 bases not matched to a gene; V was cut back by 3 bases and J by 5 bases. This CDR3 has 15 residues. In germline, CDR1 is SGDLS, CDR2 YYNGEE. CDR3 residues: CASSAGGALFHEQYF. The DNA of the CDR3 is TGTGCCAGCAGCGCGGGGGGGGCTCTGTTCCACGAGCAGTACTTC.

Remarks on this clonotype: It is likely a read error, because the conserved phenylalanine at the end of the CDR3 is missing. This chain joins TRBV19 and TRBJ1-5; weak D call: TRBD1 (6 bases). V lost 7 bases, J lost 0 bases, and 13 bases lay in between. There are 15 residues in the CDR3. Germline CDR1 is LNHDA and CDR2 is SQIVND (reference sequence). CDR3 in amino acids: CASTRGQYSNQPQHL. DNA for the CDR3: TGTGCCAGTACCAGAGGACAGTATAGCAATCAGCCCCAGCATCTT.

This clonotype was seen just once. This clone may be a read error of a much larger clone one base away. The chain carries TRBV7-6 and TRBJ1-6; 10 nucleotides line up with TRBD1. Germline V CDR1 and CDR2: SGHVS, FNYEAQ. This CDR3 spans 15 amino acids. Germline trimming cut 6 bases from V and 7 bases from J; bases unmatched to any gene: 6. The CDR3 DNA is TGTGCCAGCAGTCCCGGGACAGGGGTGAATTCACCCCTCCACTTT. Amino acids: CASSPGTGVNSPLHF.

The V gene is TRBV15, the J gene TRBJ1-2, with 9 bases aligning to TRBD1. Germline V gives CDR1 LNHNV, CDR2 YYDKDF (reference sequence). Trimming at V came to 3 bases and at J to 8 bases, leaving 10 bases not matched to a gene. The CDR3 is 15 amino acids. This chain's CDR3 is CATSSTGTGTRGYTF. CDR3 DNA sequence: TGTGCCACCAGCAGTACCGGGACAGGGACTCGGGGCTACACCTTC.

In this sample, this clonotype turned up a few times. The V and J genes are TRBV19 and TRBJ2-2; a weak D match, TRBD1 (5 bases). The CDR3 is 17 amino acids. The germline V gene has CDR1 LNHDA and CDR2 SQIVND (reference sequence). The V gene lost 1 base and the J gene lost 0 bases, with 12 bases spanning the gap. CDR3 nucleotides: TGTGCCAGTAGTATAGGGGCTGTGACAGCGAACACCGGGGAGCTGTTTTTT. Translated, it gives CASSIGAVTANTGELFF.